This entry describes one T cell receptor beta chain. Its target is unknown. Measured with immunoSEQ multiplex PCR; TCRdb has only the in-frame clones, and not every one. The sample carries 150,000 to 200,000 clones, around 90% recorded once. This sample was included in a study of T cell responses to AZD1222 COVID-19 vaccine. General study points: White British people made up most donors, females outnumbered males, and clonal diversity was possibly underestimated.

The trim removed 4 bases at V and 2 bases at J, leaving 6 bases unmatched. The CDR3 has 16 amino acids. Germline CDR1 and CDR2: SGHTA and FQGNSA. V and J are TRBV7-2 and TRBJ2-1; TRBD2 aligns across 9 bases. This specimen consisted of peripheral blood, obtained 28 days after the second dose of the MenACWY control vaccine. This sequence originates from an adult who received the MenACWY meningococcal vaccine as a control. CDR3 sequence (DNA): TGTGCCAGCAGCTCCCGACTAGCGGAGGCCTACAATGAGCAGTTCTTC. Encoded protein: CASSSRLAEAYNEQFF.